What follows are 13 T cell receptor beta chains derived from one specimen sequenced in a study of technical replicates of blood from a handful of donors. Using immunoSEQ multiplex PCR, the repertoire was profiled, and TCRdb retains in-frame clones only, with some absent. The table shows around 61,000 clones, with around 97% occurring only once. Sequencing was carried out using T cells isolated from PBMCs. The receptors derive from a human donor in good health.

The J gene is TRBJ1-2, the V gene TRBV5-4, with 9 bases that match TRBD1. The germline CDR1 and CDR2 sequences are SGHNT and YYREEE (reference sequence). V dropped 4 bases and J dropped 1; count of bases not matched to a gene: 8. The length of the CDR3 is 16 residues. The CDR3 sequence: CASSPGTGPLNYGYTF. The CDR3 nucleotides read TGTGCCAGCAGCCCTGGGACAGGGCCTCTTAACTATGGCTACACCTTC.

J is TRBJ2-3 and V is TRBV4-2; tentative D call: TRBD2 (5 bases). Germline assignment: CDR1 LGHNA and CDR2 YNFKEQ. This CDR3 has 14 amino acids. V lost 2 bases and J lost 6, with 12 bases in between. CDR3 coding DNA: TGTGCCAGCAGCCAACGGGTCTGGGAGGATACGCAGTATTTT. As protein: CASSQRVWEDTQYF.

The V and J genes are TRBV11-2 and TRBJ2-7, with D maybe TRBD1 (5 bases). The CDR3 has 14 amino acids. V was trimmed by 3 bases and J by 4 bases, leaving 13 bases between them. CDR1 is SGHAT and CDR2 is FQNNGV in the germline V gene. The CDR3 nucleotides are TGTGCCAGCAGCTTCGGGCAGGGAATATACGAGCAGTACTTC. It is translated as CASSFGQGIYEQYF.

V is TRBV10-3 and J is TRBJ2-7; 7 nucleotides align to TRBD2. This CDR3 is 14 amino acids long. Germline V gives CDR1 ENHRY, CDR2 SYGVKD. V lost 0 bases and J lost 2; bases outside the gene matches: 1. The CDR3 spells CAISESGGTYEQYF. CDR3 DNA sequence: TGTGCCATCAGTGAGTCGGGGGGGACCTACGAGCAGTACTTC.

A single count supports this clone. The CDR3 sequence is CASSVGQGDQPQHF. The CDR3 coding sequence is TGTGCCAGCAGCGTAGGTCAAGGGGATCAGCCCCAGCATTTT. This chain links TRBV9 with TRBJ1-5, with D tentatively TRBD1 (5 bases). Trimming pared 0 bases from V and 5 bases from J, leaving 9 bases between. CDR3 length: 14 amino acids. The germline V gene encodes CDR1 SGDLS and CDR2 YYNGEE.

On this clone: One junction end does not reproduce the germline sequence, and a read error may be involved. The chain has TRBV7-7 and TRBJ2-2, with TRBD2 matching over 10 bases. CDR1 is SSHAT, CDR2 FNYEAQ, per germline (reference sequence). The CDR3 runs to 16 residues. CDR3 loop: CASSFSLAGATGELFF. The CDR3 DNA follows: TGTGCTAGCAGCTTTTCCCTAGCGGGGGCGACCGGGGAGCTGTTTTTT.

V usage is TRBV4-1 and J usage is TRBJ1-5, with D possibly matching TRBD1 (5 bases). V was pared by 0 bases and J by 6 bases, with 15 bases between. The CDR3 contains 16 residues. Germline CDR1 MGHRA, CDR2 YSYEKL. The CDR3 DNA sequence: TGCGCCAGCAGCCAAGAGTTTAGTAGGGGCGGTCAGCCCCAGCATTTT. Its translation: CASSQEFSRGGQPQHF.

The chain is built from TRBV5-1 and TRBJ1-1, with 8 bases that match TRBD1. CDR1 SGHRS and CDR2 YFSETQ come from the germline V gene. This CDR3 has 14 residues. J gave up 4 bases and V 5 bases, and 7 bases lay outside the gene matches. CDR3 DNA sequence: TGCGCCAGCAGGGGACAGGTTGCGAGCACTGAAGCTTTCTTT. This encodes CASRGQVASTEAFF.

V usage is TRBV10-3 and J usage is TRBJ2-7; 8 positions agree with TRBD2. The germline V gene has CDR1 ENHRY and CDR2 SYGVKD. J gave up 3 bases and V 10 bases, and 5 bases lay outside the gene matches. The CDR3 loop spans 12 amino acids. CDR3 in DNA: TGTGCCACCAGGCGGGGGGACTACGAGCAGTACTTC. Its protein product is CATRRGDYEQYF.

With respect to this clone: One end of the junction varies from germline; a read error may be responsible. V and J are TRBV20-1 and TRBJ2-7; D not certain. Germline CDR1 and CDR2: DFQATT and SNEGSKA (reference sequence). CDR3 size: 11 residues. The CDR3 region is CSARDLSTRAF. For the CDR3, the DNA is TGCAGTGCTAGAGATCTAAGTACTCGCGCCTTC.

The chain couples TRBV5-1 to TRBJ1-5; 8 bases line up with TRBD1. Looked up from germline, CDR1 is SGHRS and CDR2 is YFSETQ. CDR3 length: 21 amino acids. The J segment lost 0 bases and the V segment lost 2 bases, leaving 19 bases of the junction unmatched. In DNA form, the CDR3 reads TGCGCCAGCAGCTTAGGGTATCCCCCCGGGACAGGCAGGAATAGCAATCAGCCCCAGCATTTT. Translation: CASSLGYPPGTGRNSNQPQHF.

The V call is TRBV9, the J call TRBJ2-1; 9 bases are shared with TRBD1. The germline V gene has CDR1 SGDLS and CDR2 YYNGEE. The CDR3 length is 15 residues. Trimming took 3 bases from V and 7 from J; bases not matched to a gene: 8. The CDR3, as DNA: TGTGCCAGCAGCGGACGGGACAGGGAAATAAATGAGCAGTTCTTC. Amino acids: CASSGRDREINEQFF.

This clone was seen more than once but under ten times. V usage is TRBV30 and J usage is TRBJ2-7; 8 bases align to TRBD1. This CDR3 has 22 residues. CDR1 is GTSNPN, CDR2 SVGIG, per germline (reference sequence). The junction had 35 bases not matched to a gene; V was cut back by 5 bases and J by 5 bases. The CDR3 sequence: CAWVVFPLERSGSGQVLHEQYF. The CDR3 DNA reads TGTGCCTGGGTCGTATTCCCCCTAGAAAGATCGGGGTCGGGACAGGTACTCCACGAGCAGTACTTC.